These T cell receptor beta chains were read from a single sample in a study of neurological immune-mediated disorders. TCRdb fed the 5' RACE reads into MiXCR, producing one record per CDR3 protein. The table shows 55,000 to 75,000 distinct CDR3 sequences, with under 3% occurring only once. The sequenced sample consisted of PBMCs. These receptors came from a man aged 45-65 years with multiple sclerosis. Both conserved end residues are part of each CDR3. A D gene is named only where the DNA matches it firmly. Rows give clone size only sometimes, using once, few, many, or a class for an expanded clone.

V gene	CDR3 length	J gene	clone size	D gene	CDR3 DNA	CDR3 protein
TRBV6-5	15	TRBJ2-7	many	TRBD2	TGTGCCAGCAGTTACTCGCCTAGCGGGGGCCACGAGCAGTACTTC	CASSYSPSGGHEQYF
TRBV10-3	13	TRBJ1-2	-	-	TGTGCCATCAGTCGAGGTGGAAATGATGGCTACACCTTC	CAISRGGNDGYTF
TRBV6-5	14	TRBJ2-7	few	TRBD1	TGTGCCAGCGGTCCAGGACAGGGGTTCTACGAGCAGTACTTC	CASGPGQGFYEQYF
TRBV4-2	13	TRBJ1-5	few	-	TGTGCCAGCAGCCAAGGGGGGGGTCAGCCCCAGCATTTT	CASSQGGGQPQHF
TRBV9	17	TRBJ1-6	many	TRBD1	TGTGCCAGCACCCCCATCCCAAGGGGACAGGGGAATTCACCCCTCCACTTT	CASTPIPRGQGNSPLHF
TRBV5-1	13	TRBJ1-1	many	-	TGCGCCAGCAGCTTCGTGACCAACACTGAAGCTTTCTTT	CASSFVTNTEAFF
TRBV10-3	14	TRBJ2-3	many	-	TGTGCCATCACCCCAGGGTGGGAGACAGATACGCAGTATTTT	CAITPGWETDTQYF
TRBV6-5	15	TRBJ2-7	many	-	TGTGCCAGCAGTTACTCTTCGGACAGCGCCTACGAGCAGTACTTC	CASSYSSDSAYEQYF
TRBV20-1	13	TRBJ2-1	many	-	TGCAGTGCTCCGCACAACTCAGTCATAGAGCAGTTCTTC	CSAPHNSVIEQFF
TRBV29-1	12	TRBJ2-7	many	-	TGCAGCGTTGGGCATGACTACTACGAGCAGTACTTC	CSVGHDYYEQYF
TRBV7-3	15	TRBJ1-2	many	-	TGTGCCAGCAGCTTAACCGGGCAGGGAGGCTATGGCTACACCTTC	CASSLTGQGGYGYTF
TRBV6-2/TRBV6-3	15	TRBJ2-7	many	-	TGTGCCAGCAGTAGGATACCGGGACAATCCTACGAGCAGTACTTC	CASSRIPGQSYEQYF
TRBV7-9	14	TRBJ2-5	many	-	TGTGCCAGCAGCGCCCCCGGGACACCAGAGACCCAGTACTTC	CASSAPGTPETQYF
TRBV12-3/TRBV12-4	13	TRBJ2-1	many	TRBD2	TGTGCCAGCAGTAGCTTACTAGCGGGTGAGCAGTTCTTC	CASSSLLAGEQFF
TRBV5-1	14	TRBJ2-3	many	TRBD2	TGCGCCAGCAGCGAGGGACTAGCTACAGATACGCAGTATTTT	CASSEGLATDTQYF
TRBV28	12	TRBJ2-3	many	-	TGTGCCGCTCGGGGGGCGACAGATACGCAGTATTTT	CAARGATDTQYF
TRBV6-4	15	TRBJ2-1	many	TRBD1	TGTGCCAGCAGTGCGGGGACAGGGACCTACAATGAGCAGTTCTTC	CASSAGTGTYNEQFF
TRBV9	15	TRBJ1-3	many	-	TGTGCCAGCAGCGCAGACCCGATATCTGGAAACACCATATATTTT	CASSADPISGNTIYF
TRBV5-1	17	TRBJ1-1	many	TRBD1	TGCGCCAGCAGCTTAAACCGGGACAGAGTAATGAACACTGAAGCTTTCTTT	CASSLNRDRVMNTEAFF
TRBV10-2	14	TRBJ1-1	many	-	TGCGCCAGCGTGGGGGAGGGGGAAGCAACTGAAGCTTTCTTT	CASVGEGEATEAFF
TRBV5-1	15	TRBJ2-5	many	-	TGCGCCAGCAGCTTCGCCTCGGGCGGCCGAGAGACCCAGTACTTC	CASSFASGGRETQYF
TRBV7-2	17	TRBJ2-4	many	TRBD1	TGTGCCAGCAGCGCTACGGGACAGGGGGCCGCCAAAAACATTCAGTACTTC	CASSATGQGAAKNIQYF
TRBV20-1	15	TRBJ2-3	many	-	TGCAGTGCTAGCCGTCTAGCGAGTGGCACAGATACGCAGTATTTT	CSASRLASGTDTQYF
TRBV28	14	TRBJ1-1	many	-	TGTGCCAGCAGTTTCCTACCTGGCTCCGCTGAAGCTTTCTTT	CASSFLPGSAEAFF
TRBV20-1	14	TRBJ1-5	many	-	TGCAGTGCTAGGGGTGGTCCTGGCAATCAGCCCCAGCATTTT	CSARGGPGNQPQHF
TRBV5-1	16	TRBJ2-5	many	-	TGCGCCAGCAGCTTGCGACAGACCCTTACCCAAGAGACCCAGTACTTC	CASSLRQTLTQETQYF
TRBV12-3/TRBV12-4	15	TRBJ2-3	many	-	TGTGCCAGCAGACAACAACGAACTTTCACAGATACGCAGTATTTT	CASRQQRTFTDTQYF
TRBV6-2/TRBV6-3	12	TRBJ2-7	many	-	TGTGCCAGCAGTTACACGTTCAACGAGCAGTACTTC	CASSYTFNEQYF
TRBV3-1	14	TRBJ2-7	many	TRBD2	TGTGCCAGCAGCCCCGGGACTAGGGCCTACGAGCAGTACTTC	CASSPGTRAYEQYF
TRBV5-1	15	TRBJ1-4	many	-	TGCGCCAGCAGCCAACGGGCCCCGCTCGCGGAAAAACTGTTTTTT	CASSQRAPLAEKLFF
TRBV12-3/TRBV12-4	14	TRBJ1-1	-	-	TGTGCCAGCAGTTCACCCGGCACTAACACTGAAGCTTTCTTT	CASSSPGTNTEAFF
TRBV5-1	14	TRBJ2-7	many	-	TGCGCCAGCAGCCGCGACGGATTCTCCTACGAGCAGTACTTC	CASSRDGFSYEQYF
TRBV20-1	11	TRBJ2-7	many	-	TGCAGTGCTAGGAGGCCCCCCGAGCAGTACTTC	CSARRPPEQYF
TRBV20-1	15	TRBJ1-1	many	-	TGCAGTGCGCGATATAACCCGGGGAGCAACACTGAAGCTTTCTTT	CSARYNPGSNTEAFF
TRBV27	14	TRBJ2-7	many	-	TGTGCCAGCAGTTCCCTGACTGGATCCTACGAGCAGTACTTC	CASSSLTGSYEQYF
TRBV7-2	15	TRBJ1-5	many	-	TGTGCCAGCAGCTTGCAGGGCGGAAACTATCAGCCCCAGCATTTT	CASSLQGGNYQPQHF
TRBV7-2	17	TRBJ2-7	many	TRBD2	TGTGCCAGCAGCTTAGCGGGGACTAGCGGGGGGGCCTACGAGCAGTACTTC	CASSLAGTSGGAYEQYF
TRBV7-2	14	TRBJ2-7	many	TRBD2	TGTGCCAGCAGCTTATTTGCTAGCGGCTACGAGCAGTACTTC	CASSLFASGYEQYF
TRBV5-6	14	TRBJ2-7	many	-	TGTGCCAGCAGCGTGAGGGGGGCGACGTACGAGCAGTACTTC	CASSVRGATYEQYF
TRBV7-7	15	TRBJ2-3	few	-	TGTGCCAGCAGCTTAGCGGGGGGCCTCGCAGATACGCAGTATTTT	CASSLAGGLADTQYF